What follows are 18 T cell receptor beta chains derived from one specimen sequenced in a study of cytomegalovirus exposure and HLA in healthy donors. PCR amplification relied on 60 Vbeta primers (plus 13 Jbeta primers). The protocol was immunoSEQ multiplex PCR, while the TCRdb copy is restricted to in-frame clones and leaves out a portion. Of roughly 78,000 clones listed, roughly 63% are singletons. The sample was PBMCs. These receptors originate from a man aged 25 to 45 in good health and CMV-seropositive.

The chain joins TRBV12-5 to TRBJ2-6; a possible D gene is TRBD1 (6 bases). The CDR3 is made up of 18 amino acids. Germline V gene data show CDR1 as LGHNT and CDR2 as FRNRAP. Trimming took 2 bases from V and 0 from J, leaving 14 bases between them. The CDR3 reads CASGLTWTESSGANVLTF. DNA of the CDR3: TGTGCTAGTGGTTTGACATGGACAGAGAGCTCTGGGGCCAACGTCCTGACTTTC.

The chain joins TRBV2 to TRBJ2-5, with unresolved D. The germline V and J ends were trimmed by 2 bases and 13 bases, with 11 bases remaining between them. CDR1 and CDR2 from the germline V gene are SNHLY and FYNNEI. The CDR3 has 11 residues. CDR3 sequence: CASSEPIALYF. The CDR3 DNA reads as TGTGCCAGCAGTGAACCGATCGCGCTGTACTTC. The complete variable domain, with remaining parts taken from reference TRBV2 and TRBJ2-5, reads EPEVTQTPSHQVTQMGQEVILRCVPISNHLYFYWYRQILGQKVEFLVSFYNNEISEKSEIFDDQFSVERPDGSNFTLKIRSTKLEDSAMYFCASSEPIALYFGPGTRLLVL.

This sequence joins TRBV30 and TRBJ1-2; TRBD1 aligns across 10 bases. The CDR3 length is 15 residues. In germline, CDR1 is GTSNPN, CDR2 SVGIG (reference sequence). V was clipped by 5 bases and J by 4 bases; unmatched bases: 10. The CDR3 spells CAWAPGTGAIYGYTF. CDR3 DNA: TGTGCCTGGGCCCCGGGGACAGGGGCAATCTATGGCTACACCTTC.

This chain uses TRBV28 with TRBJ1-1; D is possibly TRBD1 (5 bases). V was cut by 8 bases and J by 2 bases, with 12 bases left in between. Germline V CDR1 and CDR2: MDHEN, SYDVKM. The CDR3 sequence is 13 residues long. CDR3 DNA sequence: TGTGCCAGCGGACCCACAGGCAACACTGAAGCTTTCTTT. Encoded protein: CASGPTGNTEAFF.

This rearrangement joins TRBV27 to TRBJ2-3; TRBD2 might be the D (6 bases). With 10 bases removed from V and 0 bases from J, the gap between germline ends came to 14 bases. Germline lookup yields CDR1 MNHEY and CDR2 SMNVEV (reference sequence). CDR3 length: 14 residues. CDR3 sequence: CATKWGTSTDTQYF. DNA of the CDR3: TGTGCCACCAAATGGGGGACTAGCACAGATACGCAGTATTTT.

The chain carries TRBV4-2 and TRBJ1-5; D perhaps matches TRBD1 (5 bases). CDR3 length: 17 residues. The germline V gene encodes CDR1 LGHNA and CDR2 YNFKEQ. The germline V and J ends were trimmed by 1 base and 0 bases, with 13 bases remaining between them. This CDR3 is CASSQGSQGASNQPQHF. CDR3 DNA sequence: TGTGCCAGCAGCCAAGGTTCCCAGGGCGCTAGCAATCAGCCCCAGCATTTT.

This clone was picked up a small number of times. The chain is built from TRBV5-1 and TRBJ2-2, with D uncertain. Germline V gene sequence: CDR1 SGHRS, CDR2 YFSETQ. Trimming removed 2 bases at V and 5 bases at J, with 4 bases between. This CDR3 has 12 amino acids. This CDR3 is CASSFRTGELFF. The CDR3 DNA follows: TGCGCCAGCAGCTTTAGAACCGGGGAGCTGTTTTTT.

The CDR3 sequence: CASGWREGLDDTQYF. The CDR3 DNA reads as TGTGCCAGCGGGTGGCGGGAGGGCCTTGACGATACGCAGTATTTT. V is TRBV6-5 and J is TRBJ2-3, with 9 bases aligning to TRBD2. The trim removed 8 bases at V and 6 bases at J, leaving 12 bases unmatched. This CDR3 comprises 15 residues. Germline CDR1 MNHEY, CDR2 SVGAGI.

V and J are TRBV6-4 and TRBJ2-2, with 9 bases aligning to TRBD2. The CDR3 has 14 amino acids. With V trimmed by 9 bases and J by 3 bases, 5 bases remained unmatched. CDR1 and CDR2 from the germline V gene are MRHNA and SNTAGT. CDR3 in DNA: TGTGCCAGTCGGACTAGCGCCGACACCGGGGAGCTGTTTTTT. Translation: CASRTSADTGELFF.

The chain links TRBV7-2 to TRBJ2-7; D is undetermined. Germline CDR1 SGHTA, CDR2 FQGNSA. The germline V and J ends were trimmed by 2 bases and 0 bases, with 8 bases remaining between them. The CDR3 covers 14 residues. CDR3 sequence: CASSLNSGSYEQYF. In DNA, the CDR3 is TGTGCCAGCAGCTTAAACAGTGGCTCCTACGAGCAGTACTTC.

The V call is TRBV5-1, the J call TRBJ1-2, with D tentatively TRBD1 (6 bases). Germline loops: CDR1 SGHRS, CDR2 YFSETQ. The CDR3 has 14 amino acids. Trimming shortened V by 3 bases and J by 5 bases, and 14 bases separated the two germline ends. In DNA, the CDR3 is TGCGCCAGCAGCTGGACTGGGGGCGAGTATGGCTACACCTTC. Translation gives CASSWTGGEYGYTF.

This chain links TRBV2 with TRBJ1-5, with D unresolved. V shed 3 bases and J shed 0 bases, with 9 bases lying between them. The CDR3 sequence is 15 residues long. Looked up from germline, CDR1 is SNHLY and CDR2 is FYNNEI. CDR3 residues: CASSDSGYSNQPQHF. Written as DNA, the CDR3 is TGTGCCAGCAGTGATTCCGGTTATAGCAATCAGCCCCAGCATTTT.

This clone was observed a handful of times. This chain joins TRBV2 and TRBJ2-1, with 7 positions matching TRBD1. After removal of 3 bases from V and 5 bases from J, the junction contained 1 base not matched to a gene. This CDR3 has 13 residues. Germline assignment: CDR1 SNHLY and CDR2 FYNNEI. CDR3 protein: CASSEDRHNEQFF. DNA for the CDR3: TGTGCCAGCAGTGAGGACAGGCACAATGAGCAGTTCTTC.

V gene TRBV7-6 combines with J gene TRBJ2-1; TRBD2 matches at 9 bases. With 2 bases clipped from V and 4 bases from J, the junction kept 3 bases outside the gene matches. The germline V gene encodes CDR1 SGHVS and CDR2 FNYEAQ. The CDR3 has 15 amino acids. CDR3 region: CASSLRLAEYNEQFF. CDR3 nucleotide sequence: TGTGCCAGCAGCTTAAGACTAGCGGAATACAATGAGCAGTTCTTC.

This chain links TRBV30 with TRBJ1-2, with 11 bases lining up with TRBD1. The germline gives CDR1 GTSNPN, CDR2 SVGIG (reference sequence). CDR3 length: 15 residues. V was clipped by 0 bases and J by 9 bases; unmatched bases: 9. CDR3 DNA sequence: TGTGCCTGGAGTGTAGACGGGACAGGGGGGAGCCGCTACACCTTC. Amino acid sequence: CAWSVDGTGGSRYTF.

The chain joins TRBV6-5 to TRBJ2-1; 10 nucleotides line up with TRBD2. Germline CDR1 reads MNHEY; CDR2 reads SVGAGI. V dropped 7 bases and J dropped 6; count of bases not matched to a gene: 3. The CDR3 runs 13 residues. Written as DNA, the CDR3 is TGTGCCAGCATGAAGCGGGAGGGCAATGAGCAGTTCTTC. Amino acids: CASMKREGNEQFF.

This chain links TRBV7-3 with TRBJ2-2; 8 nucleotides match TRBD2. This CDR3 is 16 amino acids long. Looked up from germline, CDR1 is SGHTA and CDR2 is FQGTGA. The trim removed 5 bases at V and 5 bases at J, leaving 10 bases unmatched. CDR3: CASSRDGRGVTGELFF. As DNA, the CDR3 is TGTGCCAGCAGCCGGGACGGGAGGGGGGTGACCGGGGAGCTGTTTTTT. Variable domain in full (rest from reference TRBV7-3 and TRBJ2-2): GAGVSQTPSNKVTEKGKYVELRCDPISGHTALYWYRQSLGQGPEFLIYFQGTGAADDSGLPNDRFFAVRPEGSVSTLKIQRTERGDSAVYLCASSRDGRGVTGELFFGEGSRLTVL.

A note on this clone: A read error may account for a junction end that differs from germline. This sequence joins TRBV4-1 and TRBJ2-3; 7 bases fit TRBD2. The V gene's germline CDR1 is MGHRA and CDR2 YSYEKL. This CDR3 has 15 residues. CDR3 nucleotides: TGCGCCAGCAACCAACCAGAGGGAGGGCCGGATACGCAGTATTTT. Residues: CASNQPEGGPDTQYF.